These T cell receptor beta chains were read from a single sample in a study of somatic mutations in cytotoxic T cells in rheumatoid arthritis. Sequenced by immunoSEQ multiplex PCR; TCRdb stores in-frame clones only, minus some. The sample carries 10,000 or so clones, 79% recorded once. The sequencing input was CD8+ T cells sorted from blood. The source is an adult with rheumatoid arthritis. Both conserved end residues are part of each CDR3. A D gene is named only where the DNA matches it firmly. Not every row has a clone size; where given, it reads once, few, many or a size class.

>TRBJ2-2|TRBV7-9|TRBD1|few
CASVVRGSGELFF
TGTGCCAGCGTTGTCAGGGGGTCCGGGGAGCTGTTTTTT
>TRBJ2-7|TRBV10-3|TRBD2|.
CAISESELAGYEQYF
TGTGCCATCAGTGAGTCGGAGCTAGCGGGTTACGAGCAGTACTTC
>TRBJ1-1|TRBV4-1|.|few
CASSQLNTEAFF
TGCGCCAGCAGCCAATTGAACACTGAAGCTTTCTTT
>TRBJ1-1|TRBV7-8|.|.
CASTPGSGSTEAFF
TGTGCCAGCACCCCGGGTTCGGGGTCCACTGAAGCTTTCTTT
>TRBJ1-1|TRBV5-6|.|.
CASRDKPNTEAFF
TGTGCCAGCAGGGACAAACCGAACACTGAAGCTTTCTTT
>TRBJ2-1|TRBV28|.|once
CASSPEVAGEQFF
TGTGCCAGCAGTCCCGAGGTAGCTGGAGAGCAGTTCTTC
>TRBJ2-1|TRBV11-2|TRBD2|.
CASSPGLAGGNYNEQFF
TGTGCCAGCAGCCCTGGACTAGCGGGAGGCAACTACAATGAGCAGTTCTTC
>TRBJ2-2|TRBV6-5|.|.
CASTMDVAGELFF
TGTGCCAGCACCATGGACGTCGCCGGGGAGCTGTTTTTT
>TRBJ1-5|TRBV27|TRBD1|.
CASSPGTGGRYSNQPQHF
TGTGCCAGCAGTCCAGGGACAGGGGGCCGTTATAGCAATCAGCCCCAGCATTTT
>TRBJ2-7|TRBV5-1|.|once
CASSLKGLSYEQYF
TGCGCCAGCAGCTTAAAGGGCCTGTCCTACGAGCAGTACTTC
>TRBJ1-1|TRBV7-2|.|.
CASTSPVYLNTEAFF
TGTGCCAGCACCTCTCCGGTATACCTGAACACTGAAGCTTTCTTT
>TRBJ2-1|TRBV2|.|once
CASSESAPDSFYNEQFF
TGTGCCAGCAGTGAATCGGCACCAGATTCTTTCTACAATGAGCAGTTCTTC
>TRBJ1-2|TRBV7-9|.|.
CASSFLLGQPNYGYTF
TGTGCCAGCAGCTTTTTGCTCGGACAGCCAAACTATGGCTACACCTTC
>TRBJ2-7|TRBV7-8|.|once
CASSLVEYYYEQYF
TGTGCCAGCAGCTTAGTGGAGTACTACTACGAGCAGTACTTC
>TRBJ2-7|TRBV13|TRBD1|.
CASSFLTGGYEQYF
TGTGCCAGCAGCTTTTTGACAGGGGGCTACGAGCAGTACTTC
>TRBJ2-7|TRBV7-2|.|.
CASSLAPASYEQYF
TGTGCCAGCAGCTTAGCCCCAGCCAGCTACGAGCAGTACTTC
>TRBJ2-2|TRBV7-2|.|.
CASSSHRENTGELFF
TGTGCCAGCAGTTCTCACAGGGAGAACACCGGGGAGCTGTTTTTT
>TRBJ2-5|TRBV9|.|.
CASNQGGGQETQYF
TGTGCCAGCAACCAGGGGGGGGGCCAAGAGACCCAGTACTTC
>TRBJ1-5|TRBV2|TRBD1|.
CASSNRDRVNQPQHF
TGTGCCAGCAGCAACCGGGACAGGGTAAATCAGCCCCAGCATTTT
>TRBJ1-2|TRBV25-1|.|.
CASSDQRGFYGYTF
TGTGCCAGCAGTGATCAACGGGGATTCTATGGCTACACCTTC
>TRBJ1-2|TRBV29-1|.|.
CSVRQDFGYTF
TGCAGCGTTCGACAGGACTTTGGCTACACCTTC
>TRBJ2-1|TRBV7-9|.|.
CASVSSNEQFF
TGTGCCAGCGTGAGTAGCAATGAGCAGTTCTTC